One and the same sample provided the 18 T cell receptor beta chains below, sequenced in a study of naive CD8 T cells in extremely preterm neonates. Cord blood came from elective full-term cesareans at 37-41 weeks without labor or membrane rupture. The data were produced by immunoSEQ multiplex PCR, yet TCRdb's version contains in-frame clones alone and is incomplete. The sample holds about 4,900 clones, about 97% seen once. Sequencing was carried out using naive CD8+ T cells from cord blood. The receptors here all came from a newborn in good health.

This clone was detected only once. The rearrangement joins TRBV19 to TRBJ2-7, with TRBD1 matching 8 bases. V was pared by 6 bases and J by 4 bases, with 5 bases of the junction left unmatched. This CDR3 contains 13 residues. The germline gives CDR1 LNHDA, CDR2 SQIVND (reference sequence). The chain's CDR3 is CASSGDRGYEQYF. The DNA of the CDR3 is TGTGCCAGTAGCGGAGACAGGGGATACGAGCAGTACTTC.

This rearrangement joins TRBV11-2 to TRBJ2-7; the D is unclear. The ends were cut back, 1 base at V and 3 bases at J, with 16 bases in the middle. The V gene's germline CDR1 is SGHAT and CDR2 FQNNGV. This CDR3 contains 16 residues. The chain's CDR3 is CASSLGIQTRDYEQYF. CDR3 bases: TGTGCCAGCAGCTTAGGGATACAGACACGAGACTACGAGCAGTACTTC.

The CDR3 loop reads CASSHLEGGNYGYTF. Here the CDR3 DNA reads TGTGCCAGCAGCCACCTTGAAGGGGGCAACTATGGCTACACCTTC. The chain recombines TRBV27 with TRBJ1-2, with 7 bases matching TRBD1. The V gene end was trimmed by 6 bases and the J gene end by 2 bases; junction bases not matched to a gene: 9. CDR3 length: 15 residues. CDR1 and CDR2 from the germline V gene are MNHEY and SMNVEV (reference sequence).

The V call is TRBV27, the J call TRBJ2-5; 7 bases match TRBD1. J was trimmed by 1 base and V by 5 bases; bases with no gene match: 7. Germline CDR1 reads MNHEY; CDR2 reads SMNVEV (reference sequence). This CDR3 is 15 amino acids long. The CDR3 reads CASSPGTALQETQYF. CDR3 bases: TGTGCCAGCAGTCCCGGGACAGCCCTCCAAGAGACCCAGTACTTC.

This rearrangement joins TRBV19 to TRBJ1-6; D call uncertain. The CDR3 contains 19 residues. The V and J ends lost 4 bases and 11 bases respectively, with 30 bases between them. The germline V gene encodes CDR1 LNHDA and CDR2 SQIVND (reference sequence). The DNA of the CDR3 is TGTGCCAGTAGTACTTCGTCGCCCTACCGAACAGAAGTAAGAACACCCCTCCACTTT. It translates to CASSTSSPYRTEVRTPLHF.

CDR3 region: CASSLDGAGTGAGELFF. Written as DNA, the CDR3 is TGCGCCAGCAGCTTGGATGGGGCCGGGACAGGGGCCGGGGAGCTGTTTTTT. This sequence joins TRBV5-1 and TRBJ2-2; 10 nucleotides align to TRBD1. CDR1 SGHRS and CDR2 YFSETQ come from the germline V gene. The length of the CDR3 is 17 residues. The trim removed 0 bases at V and 6 bases at J, leaving 8 bases unmatched. Using reference TRBV5-1 and TRBJ2-2 for the parts outside the CDR3, the full variable domain is KAGVTQTPRYLIKTRGQQVTLSCSPISGHRSVSWYQQTPGQGLQFLFEYFSETQRNKGNFPGRFSGRQFSNSRSEMNVSTLELGDSALYLCASSLDGAGTGAGELFFGEGSRLTVL.

CDR3 region: CASSFGAGGADTQYF. The CDR3 DNA reads as TGTGCCAGCAGTTTTGGAGCGGGAGGGGCAGATACGCAGTATTTT. The chain has TRBV28 and TRBJ2-3, with 10 bases identical to TRBD2. The germline V gene encodes CDR1 MDHEN and CDR2 SYDVKM. V trimming: 3 bases; J trimming: 4 bases; junction bases outside the gene matches: 4. The CDR3 contains 15 residues.

The chain combines TRBV5-1 with TRBJ2-3; a possible D gene is TRBD2 (6 bases). This CDR3 has 18 residues. In germline, CDR1 is SGHRS, CDR2 YFSETQ. The ends were cut back, 1 base at V and 6 bases at J, with 24 bases in the middle. The CDR3 is CASSLLPGTPGRMDTQYF. Written as DNA, the CDR3 is TGCGCCAGCAGCTTGCTCCCCGGGACTCCGGGGCGTATGGATACGCAGTATTTT.

The chain uses TRBV9 and TRBJ2-2, with 9 positions matching TRBD2. The CDR3 is made up of 17 amino acids. Trimming cost V 1 base and J 7 bases; bases outside gene matches: 11. CDR1 SGDLS and CDR2 YYNGEE come from the germline V gene. CDR3 DNA: TGTGCCAGCAGCGTAAAGGATGCGGGGGGGCCAGGCGGGGAGCTGTTTTTT. This encodes CASSVKDAGGPGGELFF.

In its sample, this clone was seen once. This sequence joins TRBV7-2 and TRBJ2-7; 12 bases map to TRBD2. V was clipped by 0 bases and J by 3 bases; unmatched bases: 9. The CDR3 length is 18 residues. The germline CDR1 and CDR2 sequences are SGHTA and FQGNSA. The CDR3 is CASSLAIPSSGRGYEQYF. In DNA form, the CDR3 reads TGTGCCAGCAGCTTAGCAATTCCATCTAGCGGGAGGGGCTACGAGCAGTACTTC. The variable domain in full, completed from reference TRBV7-2 and TRBJ2-7, reads GAGVSQSPSNKVTEKGKDVELRCDPISGHTALYWYRQSLGQGLEFLIYFQGNSAPDKSGLPSDRFSAERTGGSVSTLTIQRTQQEDSAVYLCASSLAIPSSGRGYEQYFGPGTRLTVT.

The chain uses TRBV29-1 and TRBJ1-2; TRBD1 agrees at 9 bases. Trimming at V came to 4 bases and at J to 4 bases, leaving 4 bases not matched to a gene. This CDR3 has 13 amino acids. Germline V gives CDR1 SQVTM, CDR2 ANQGSEA. The CDR3 DNA is TGCAGCGTTGTGGCGGGACAGGGCTATGGCTACACCTTC. Protein: CSVVAGQGYGYTF.

The rearrangement links TRBV10-3 to TRBJ2-5, with 7 bases that match TRBD2. The V gene's germline CDR1 is ENHRY and CDR2 SYGVKD. The CDR3 loop spans 18 amino acids. Germline trimming cut 0 bases from V and 0 bases from J; bases unmatched to any gene: 10. CDR3 amino acids: CAISESALAVRYQETQYF. CDR3 DNA: TGTGCCATCAGTGAGTCGGCGCTAGCGGTCAGGTACCAAGAGACCCAGTACTTC.

The chain employs TRBV4-1 and TRBJ1-2; TRBD1 matches 10 bases. V lost 0 bases and J lost 5; bases outside the gene matches: 3. Germline CDR1 reads MGHRA; CDR2 reads YSYEKL. The CDR3 sequence is 15 residues long. The DNA for the CDR3 is TGCGCCAGCAGCCAAGATCTGGGACAGGGGTATGGCTACACCTTC. It translates to CASSQDLGQGYGYTF.

J is TRBJ2-7 and V is TRBV15, with 11 nucleotides matching TRBD2. Germline V gene data show CDR1 as LNHNV and CDR2 as YYDKDF (reference sequence). Germline trimming cut 0 bases from V and 2 bases from J; bases unmatched to any gene: 0. This CDR3 contains 15 residues. DNA for the CDR3: TGTGCCACCAGCAGAGATAGCGGGGGGGCCTACGAGCAGTACTTC. Translating gives CATSRDSGGAYEQYF.

The chain combines TRBV7-9 with TRBJ1-6; 11 bases map to TRBD1. Germline CDR1 and CDR2: SEHNR and FQNEAQ (reference sequence). This CDR3 contains 14 residues. After removal of 5 bases from V and 7 bases from J, the junction contained 1 base not matched to a gene. CDR3 residues: CASSGQGANSPLHF. The DNA for the CDR3 is TGTGCCAGCAGCGGACAGGGGGCGAATTCACCCCTCCACTTT.

J is TRBJ1-2 and V is TRBV19; 9 bases align to TRBD1. Germline loops: CDR1 LNHDA, CDR2 SQIVND (reference sequence). Germline trimming cut 5 bases from V and 8 bases from J; bases unmatched to any gene: 3. CDR3 length: 12 residues. The CDR3 DNA follows: TGTGCCAGTAGTCTAGGGACAGGGGGCTACACCTTC. Translation: CASSLGTGGYTF.

This clone was observed once. The V call is TRBV5-6, the J call TRBJ1-2; D might be TRBD1 (5 bases). The V and J ends lost 2 bases and 6 bases respectively, with 17 bases between them. Per germline, CDR1 SGHDT and CDR2 YYEEEE. CDR3 size: 15 residues. The CDR3: CASSFPEQGLDGYTF. The CDR3 nucleotides read TGTGCCAGCAGCTTTCCTGAGCAGGGTTTAGATGGCTACACCTTC.

This chain joins TRBV5-6 and TRBJ2-2, with 8 bases matching TRBD2. Losses at the gene ends were 10 bases for V and 2 bases for J; bases not matched to a gene: 10. Germline-derived CDR1 and CDR2 are SGHDT and YYEEEE. The CDR3 loop spans 15 amino acids. CDR3 sequence reads: CASSDGGGNTGELFF. CDR3 coding DNA: TGTGCCTCCTCTGACGGGGGGGGTAACACCGGGGAGCTGTTTTTT.